Listed below are T cell receptor beta chains from one sample, sequenced in a study of T cell repertoires in MIS-A myocarditis. The repertoire was sequenced with immunoSEQ multiplex PCR; TCRdb's copy has only in-frame clones and lacks some. The sample consists of 13,000 to 15,000 clones, 70% to 75% of them appearing once. Sequenced material: left ventricle heart tissue obtained at autopsy. Receptors were obtained from a young man with fulminant myocarditis from multisystem inflammatory syndrome in adults (MIS-A) after COVID-19. Both conserved end residues are part of each CDR3. Each record gives: D gene, V gene, J gene, clone size, CDR3 protein, CDR3 DNA. The D gene is left open where the match is weak. Where a row states a size, it is once, few, many or the class of an expanded clone; other rows omit it.

d_gene: TRBD2
v_gene: TRBV7-2
j_gene: TRBJ2-3
abundance: few
CDR3aa: CASSLLTSGGTDTQYF
CDR3nt: TGTGCCAGCAGCTTACTGACTAGCGGGGGCACAGATACGCAGTATTTT

d_gene: NA
v_gene: TRBV4-3
j_gene: TRBJ1-1
abundance: NA
CDR3aa: CASSQDKGRPEAFF
CDR3nt: TGCGCCAGCAGCCAAGATAAAGGGCGCCCCGAGGCTTTCTTT

d_gene: TRBD1
v_gene: TRBV6-5
j_gene: TRBJ1-2
abundance: once
CDR3aa: CASRTGFRDGYTF
CDR3nt: TGTGCCAGCCGGACAGGGTTTAGAGATGGCTACACCTTC

d_gene: NA
v_gene: TRBV19
j_gene: TRBJ1-4
abundance: few
CDR3aa: CASSWTGEKLFF
CDR3nt: TGTGCCAGTAGTTGGACCGGTGAAAAACTGTTTTTT

d_gene: NA
v_gene: TRBV7-2
j_gene: TRBJ2-2
abundance: NA
CDR3aa: CASSSGQNTGELFF
CDR3nt: TGTGCCAGCAGCTCGGGACAGAACACCGGGGAGCTGTTTTTT

d_gene: NA
v_gene: TRBV5-4
j_gene: TRBJ2-5
abundance: NA
CDR3aa: CASSLVGWGETQYF
CDR3nt: TGTGCCAGCAGCTTGGTGGGGTGGGGAGAGACCCAGTACTTC

d_gene: NA
v_gene: TRBV6-2/TRBV6-3
j_gene: TRBJ1-1
abundance: NA
CDR3aa: CASSSGPGTEAFF
CDR3nt: TGTGCCAGCAGTTCGGGCCCAGGGACTGAAGCTTTCTTT

d_gene: TRBD2
v_gene: TRBV19
j_gene: TRBJ2-3
abundance: NA
CDR3aa: CASSASGRSGDTQYF
CDR3nt: TGTGCCAGTAGTGCTAGCGGGAGGTCCGGGGATACGCAGTATTTT

d_gene: NA
v_gene: TRBV19
j_gene: TRBJ2-2
abundance: NA
CDR3aa: CASSSRGPNTGELFF
CDR3nt: TGTGCCAGTAGTTCTAGGGGCCCGAACACCGGGGAGCTGTTTTTT

d_gene: NA
v_gene: TRBV5-6
j_gene: TRBJ2-7
abundance: NA
CDR3aa: CASSLHGYYEQYF
CDR3nt: TGTGCCAGCAGCTTGCACGGCTACTACGAGCAGTACTTC

d_gene: NA
v_gene: TRBV9
j_gene: TRBJ1-1
abundance: NA
CDR3aa: CASSVEEGKGVFTEAFF
CDR3nt: TGTGCCAGCAGCGTAGAGGAGGGTAAGGGGGTGTTCACTGAAGCTTTCTTT

d_gene: TRBD1
v_gene: TRBV10-2
j_gene: TRBJ1-2
abundance: few
CDR3aa: CASSPGQGAYGYTF
CDR3nt: TGCGCCAGCAGTCCCGGACAGGGCGCGTATGGCTACACCTTC

d_gene: TRBD2
v_gene: TRBV6-5
j_gene: TRBJ2-3
abundance: NA
CDR3aa: CASSYESGGARDTQYF
CDR3nt: TGTGCCAGCAGTTACGAGAGCGGGGGGGCCAGAGATACGCAGTATTTT

d_gene: TRBD2
v_gene: TRBV3-1/TRBV3-2
j_gene: TRBJ2-3
abundance: NA
CDR3aa: CASSPGTSGMDTQYF
CDR3nt: TGTGCCAGCAGCCCAGGGACTAGCGGGATGGATACGCAGTATTTT

d_gene: NA
v_gene: TRBV10-2
j_gene: TRBJ1-1
abundance: few
CDR3aa: CASTLRQDTEAFF
CDR3nt: TGCGCCAGCACCCTACGACAGGACACTGAAGCTTTCTTT

d_gene: TRBD1
v_gene: TRBV16
j_gene: TRBJ1-6
abundance: NA
CDR3aa: CASSPGQVSPLHF
CDR3nt: TGTGCCAGCAGCCCGGGACAGGTATCACCCCTCCACTTT

d_gene: TRBD2
v_gene: TRBV2
j_gene: TRBJ2-7
abundance: NA
CDR3aa: CASSGTSGYYEQYF
CDR3nt: TGTGCCAGCAGTGGGACTAGCGGCTACTACGAGCAGTACTTC

d_gene: NA
v_gene: TRBV6-1
j_gene: TRBJ1-6
abundance: NA
CDR3aa: CASSASYSSYNSPLHF
CDR3nt: TGTGCCAGCAGTGCAAGTTACAGCTCCTATAATTCACCCCTCCACTTT

d_gene: NA
v_gene: TRBV6-1
j_gene: TRBJ1-5
abundance: NA
CDR3aa: CASSEGRANQPQHF
CDR3nt: TGTGCCAGCAGTGAGGGGAGGGCGAATCAGCCCCAGCATTTT

d_gene: NA
v_gene: TRBV7-8
j_gene: TRBJ1-2
abundance: few
CDR3aa: CASSGRKEGVLNYGYTF
CDR3nt: TGTGCCAGCAGCGGAAGGAAAGAGGGCGTACTTAACTATGGCTACACCTTC

d_gene: NA
v_gene: TRBV30
j_gene: TRBJ1-2
abundance: NA
CDR3aa: CAWSSRAHPWGYTF
CDR3nt: TGTGCCTGGAGTTCCCGAGCTCATCCATGGGGCTACACCTTC

d_gene: TRBD1
v_gene: TRBV3-1/TRBV3-2
j_gene: TRBJ1-6
abundance: NA
CDR3aa: CASSQSTGTVRNSPLHF
CDR3nt: TGTGCCAGCAGCCAATCTACCGGGACAGTTAGAAATTCACCCCTCCACTTT

d_gene: NA
v_gene: TRBV30
j_gene: TRBJ2-5
abundance: once
CDR3aa: CAWGGASKTQYF
CDR3nt: TGTGCCTGGGGAGGAGCTAGCAAGACCCAGTACTTC

d_gene: NA
v_gene: TRBV7-2
j_gene: TRBJ1-1
abundance: NA
CDR3aa: CASSLRRGTEAFF
CDR3nt: TGTGCCAGCAGCTTACGTAGAGGAACTGAAGCTTTCTTT

d_gene: TRBD2
v_gene: TRBV5-6
j_gene: TRBJ2-1
abundance: NA
CDR3aa: CASSRTSGRAWDEQFF
CDR3nt: TGTGCCAGCAGCCGGACTAGCGGGAGGGCCTGGGATGAGCAGTTCTTC

d_gene: NA
v_gene: TRBV7-2
j_gene: TRBJ2-1
abundance: NA
CDR3aa: CASTNRGRGSASYNEQFF
CDR3nt: TGTGCCAGCACCAATAGGGGTAGGGGTTCTGCTTCCTACAATGAGCAGTTCTTC

d_gene: TRBD2
v_gene: TRBV5-1
j_gene: TRBJ2-7
abundance: NA
CDR3aa: CASSLRSSGSYEQYF
CDR3nt: TGCGCCAGCAGCTTGAGGTCTAGCGGGTCCTACGAGCAGTACTTC

d_gene: TRBD2
v_gene: TRBV7-2
j_gene: TRBJ2-7
abundance: NA
CDR3aa: CASSPLGVAGSYEQYF
CDR3nt: TGTGCCAGCAGCCCCCTGGGGGTAGCGGGGTCTTACGAGCAGTACTTC

d_gene: TRBD2
v_gene: TRBV9
j_gene: TRBJ2-1
abundance: NA
CDR3aa: CASSALVAGTYNEQFF
CDR3nt: TGTGCCAGCAGCGCATTAGTAGCGGGAACCTACAATGAGCAGTTCTTC

d_gene: NA
v_gene: TRBV10-3
j_gene: TRBJ1-2
abundance: NA
CDR3aa: CAISESIGGPGRVGYTF
CDR3nt: TGTGCCATCAGTGAGTCGATCGGGGGACCGGGACGCGTTGGCTACACCTTC

d_gene: NA
v_gene: TRBV13
j_gene: TRBJ1-1
abundance: NA
CDR3aa: CASSPPIPTEAFF
CDR3nt: TGTGCCAGCAGCCCCCCTATACCCACTGAAGCTTTCTTT

d_gene: TRBD2
v_gene: TRBV5-4
j_gene: TRBJ2-7
abundance: once
CDR3aa: CASSSGLASYEQYF
CDR3nt: TGTGCCAGCAGCTCGGGACTAGCATCGTACGAGCAGTACTTC

d_gene: NA
v_gene: TRBV9
j_gene: TRBJ1-1
abundance: once
CDR3aa: CASSVGGRAPGSTEAFF
CDR3nt: TGTGCCAGCAGCGTAGGGGGCAGGGCCCCTGGTAGTACTGAAGCTTTCTTT

d_gene: TRBD1
v_gene: TRBV30
j_gene: TRBJ2-5
abundance: NA
CDR3aa: CAGDSSQETQYF
CDR3nt: TGTGCCGGGGACAGCTCCCAAGAGACCCAGTACTTC

d_gene: NA
v_gene: TRBV3-1/TRBV3-2
j_gene: TRBJ1-1
abundance: NA
CDR3aa: CASSHRGLQGRAGEAFF
CDR3nt: TGTGCCAGCAGCCATAGAGGGCTCCAGGGCCGGGCCGGTGAAGCTTTCTTT

d_gene: NA
v_gene: TRBV19
j_gene: TRBJ1-5
abundance: NA
CDR3aa: CASSPAGKGVGMGQPQHF
CDR3nt: TGTGCCAGTAGTCCAGCCGGGAAGGGGGTGGGTATGGGTCAGCCCCAGCATTTT

d_gene: TRBD2
v_gene: TRBV3-1/TRBV3-2
j_gene: TRBJ2-6
abundance: NA
CDR3aa: CASSQDGGSGANVLTF
CDR3nt: TGTGCCAGCAGCCAGGACGGGGGGAGCGGGGCCAACGTCCTGACTTTC

d_gene: NA
v_gene: TRBV27
j_gene: TRBJ1-6
abundance: NA
CDR3aa: CASAAGWSPLHF
CDR3nt: TGTGCCTCCGCGGCGGGCTGGTCACCCCTCCACTTT

d_gene: NA
v_gene: TRBV28
j_gene: TRBJ1-4
abundance: NA
CDR3aa: CASSPRARPHEKLFF
CDR3nt: TGTGCCAGCAGTCCGCGGGCCCGACCTCATGAAAAACTGTTTTTT

d_gene: NA
v_gene: TRBV29-1
j_gene: TRBJ2-5
abundance: NA
CDR3aa: CSTSVSGQETQYF
CDR3nt: TGCAGCACGTCCGTTAGCGGCCAAGAGACCCAGTACTTC

d_gene: NA
v_gene: TRBV27
j_gene: TRBJ1-1
abundance: NA
CDR3aa: CASSFRRNTEAFF
CDR3nt: TGTGCCAGCAGTTTCAGGAGGAACACTGAAGCTTTCTTT

d_gene: NA
v_gene: TRBV11-3
j_gene: TRBJ2-5
abundance: NA
CDR3aa: CASSLGFGLKETQYF
CDR3nt: TGTGCCAGCAGCTTAGGTTTCGGGTTAAAAGAGACCCAGTACTTC

d_gene: NA
v_gene: TRBV6-5
j_gene: TRBJ2-1
abundance: few
CDR3aa: CASSLLPGPYNEQFF
CDR3nt: TGTGCCAGCTCGCTCCTACCAGGACCCTACAATGAGCAGTTCTTC

d_gene: NA
v_gene: TRBV9
j_gene: TRBJ2-7
abundance: NA
CDR3aa: CASSLSGLSYEQYF
CDR3nt: TGTGCCAGCAGCCTCTCCGGGCTATCCTACGAGCAGTACTTC

d_gene: NA
v_gene: TRBV21-1
j_gene: TRBJ1-2
abundance: NA
CDR3aa: CASSVRGGRTF
CDR3nt: TGTGCCAGCAGCGTGAGGGGGGGGAGGACCTTC

d_gene: NA
v_gene: TRBV21-1
j_gene: TRBJ1-4
abundance: NA
CDR3aa: CASSKGTRTKSSTNEKLFF
CDR3nt: TGTGCCAGCAGCAAAGGTACGCGGACAAAATCTTCAACTAATGAAAAACTGTTTTTT

d_gene: NA
v_gene: TRBV7-2
j_gene: TRBJ2-7
abundance: NA
CDR3aa: CASSLWGGSSYEQYF
CDR3nt: TGTGCCAGCAGCTTGTGGGGGGGCAGCTCCTACGAGCAGTACTTC

d_gene: TRBD1
v_gene: TRBV12-3/TRBV12-4
j_gene: TRBJ2-7
abundance: NA
CDR3aa: CASRRTGISEQYF
CDR3nt: TGTGCCAGCAGACGGACAGGGATCTCCGAGCAGTACTTC

d_gene: NA
v_gene: TRBV7-2
j_gene: TRBJ2-6
abundance: NA
CDR3aa: CASSLKTGISGANVLTF
CDR3nt: TGTGCCAGCAGCTTAAAAACAGGGATCTCTGGGGCCAACGTCCTGACTTTC

d_gene: NA
v_gene: TRBV27
j_gene: TRBJ1-6
abundance: NA
CDR3aa: CASSFVQKDLRNSPLHF
CDR3nt: TGTGCCAGCAGTTTTGTCCAAAAGGACCTTAGGAATTCACCCCTCCACTTT

d_gene: TRBD1
v_gene: TRBV28
j_gene: TRBJ1-2
abundance: NA
CDR3aa: CASTQGGYGYTF
CDR3nt: TGTGCCAGCACACAGGGGGGGTATGGCTACACCTTC

d_gene: NA
v_gene: TRBV9
j_gene: TRBJ1-1
abundance: NA
CDR3aa: CASSVGGQTEAFF
CDR3nt: TGTGCCAGCAGCGTAGGTGGACAGACTGAAGCTTTCTTT

d_gene: TRBD2
v_gene: TRBV10-2
j_gene: TRBJ2-1
abundance: NA
CDR3aa: CASSDKNPSGDYNEQFF
CDR3nt: TGCGCCAGCAGTGATAAGAACCCTAGCGGGGATTACAATGAGCAGTTCTTC

d_gene: TRBD1
v_gene: TRBV2
j_gene: TRBJ1-5
abundance: NA
CDR3aa: CASSITGGYQPQHF
CDR3nt: TGTGCCAGCAGTATAACAGGGGGCTATCAGCCCCAGCATTTT

d_gene: NA
v_gene: TRBV28
j_gene: TRBJ1-1
abundance: NA
CDR3aa: CASSLLGGATEAFF
CDR3nt: TGTGCCAGCAGTTTATTGGGGGGCGCCACTGAAGCTTTCTTT

d_gene: NA
v_gene: TRBV5-4
j_gene: TRBJ1-1
abundance: NA
CDR3aa: CASTPLGYTNTEAFF
CDR3nt: TGTGCCAGCACCCCCCTAGGGTATACGAACACTGAAGCTTTCTTT

d_gene: NA
v_gene: TRBV25-1
j_gene: TRBJ1-6
abundance: NA
CDR3aa: CASSSYNSPLHF
CDR3nt: TGTGCCAGCTCGTCCTATAATTCACCCCTCCACTTT

d_gene: TRBD2
v_gene: TRBV9
j_gene: TRBJ2-1
abundance: NA
CDR3aa: CASSPSPRESDEQFF
CDR3nt: TGTGCCAGCAGCCCCTCCCCGCGGGAGTCGGATGAGCAGTTCTTC

d_gene: NA
v_gene: TRBV11-2
j_gene: TRBJ2-5
abundance: NA
CDR3aa: CASSLSQGYETQYF
CDR3nt: TGTGCCAGCAGCTTATCCCAGGGGTACGAGACCCAGTACTTC

d_gene: TRBD2
v_gene: TRBV7-2
j_gene: TRBJ2-1
abundance: NA
CDR3aa: CASSFDAAGVTWDEQFF
CDR3nt: TGTGCCAGCAGCTTTGATGCAGCGGGAGTGACGTGGGATGAGCAGTTCTTC